These 9 T cell receptor beta chains were all obtained from the same sample, sequenced in a study of T cells in Graves' hyperthyroidism and ophthalmopathy (dated 2019 in TCRdb). The method behind the library was multiplex PCR. Sequenced using an Illumina HiSeq 2000. The TCR beta CDR3 regions were amplified from RNA transcripts. The first round of RT-PCR for the TCR CDR3 was performed with the HTBI primer set and the Qiagen OneStep RT-PCR kit. TCRdb trimmed the raw reads at Q25, called clones with MiXCR and kept productive beta chains. Every distinct CDR3 protein forms one entry, paired with its most common genes and DNA. Across this sample there are 200,000 to 300,000 distinct CDR3 sequences, with 15% to 20% seen only once. 28% of the sample is held by the ten biggest clonotypes. The source material was blood. These receptors all stem from a woman under 30 with Graves' ophthalmopathy.

This clonotype appeared many times. The chain uses TRBV5-6 and TRBJ2-5; possibly TRBD1 or TRBD2 for D (5 bases each). The length of the CDR3 is 17 residues. Germline CDR1 SGHDT, CDR2 YYEEEE. V dropped 2 bases and J dropped 5 bases, with 22 bases sitting between them. The CDR3 DNA reads as TGTGCCAGCAGCTTACTTCGGGACGCCAAACCCTGGGAGACCCAGTACTTC. It translates to CASSLLRDAKPWETQYF.

This clonotype was seen just once. A read error may explain this, as a much larger clone is one base away. Lacking the conserved final phenylalanine or tryptophan, this CDR3 likely reflects a read error. The chain couples TRBV6-5 to TRBJ1-2; D unresolved. V was clipped by 0 bases and J by 2 bases, with 13 bases between them. This CDR3 is 16 amino acids long. The germline V gene encodes CDR1 MNHEY and CDR2 SVGAGI. Here the CDR3 DNA reads TGTGCCAGCAGTTACTCAGTAGGTTCCATAAACTATGGCTACACCTCC. It specifies CASSYSVGSINYGYTS.

This clonotype appeared a single time. The chain couples TRBV10-2 to TRBJ2-3, with D possibly matching TRBD1 (6 bases). The V gene lost 7 bases and the J gene lost 3 bases, with 14 bases spanning the gap. This CDR3 is 14 amino acids long. CDR1 is WSHSY, CDR2 SAAADI, per germline. CDR3 sequence (DNA): TGCGCCAGCAACGGGCAGGGGCTAACAGATACGCAGTATTTT. This encodes CASNGQGLTDTQYF.

This clonotype was detected many times. The chain combines TRBV20-1 with TRBJ2-5; 8 bases match TRBD2. This CDR3 has 15 residues. The V gene's germline CDR1 is DFQATT and CDR2 SNEGSKA (reference sequence). The J segment lost 4 bases and the V segment lost 0 bases, leaving 7 bases of the junction unmatched. CDR3 protein: CSARDLRGGPETQYF. DNA for the CDR3: TGCAGTGCTAGAGATCTACGGGGGGGCCCAGAGACCCAGTACTTC.

This clonotype was seen repeatedly, ten times or more. The chain is built from TRBV2 and TRBJ2-7, with a possible D match to TRBD1 (6 bases). The CDR3 contains 13 residues. CDR1 is SNHLY and CDR2 is FYNNEI in the germline V gene. Trimming took 6 bases from V and 7 from J, leaving 16 bases between them. DNA of the CDR3: TGTGCCAGCAGACCTACAGGGTCTGGGGAGCAGTACTTC. Translated, it gives CASRPTGSGEQYF.

This clonotype has at least ten counts. The chain joins TRBV6-1 to TRBJ2-3; TRBD2 might be the D (5 bases). The CDR3 totals 14 residues. The germline V gene encodes CDR1 MNHNS and CDR2 SASEGT. The V and J ends lost 5 bases and 1 base respectively, with 10 bases between them. The CDR3 region is CASSLPGGTDTQYF. The CDR3 coding sequence is TGTGCCAGCAGTCTCCCCGGGGGCACAGATACGCAGTATTTT.

This clonotype occurred many times. The chain recombines TRBV28 with TRBJ2-7; D tentatively reads TRBD1 or TRBD2 (6 bases each). The V end was cut by 6 bases, the J end by 2 bases, with 14 bases between. Germline V gene sequence: CDR1 MDHEN, CDR2 SYDVKM. The CDR3 runs 14 residues. This chain's CDR3 is CASRGGQITYEQYF. The CDR3 coding sequence is TGTGCCAGCAGGGGAGGACAGATAACCTACGAGCAGTACTTC.

This clonotype appeared a few times. This rearrangement joins TRBV20-1 to TRBJ2-2, with 7 positions matching TRBD1. V shed 1 base and J 1 base; nucleotides not matched to a gene: 6. Germline CDR1 reads DFQATT; CDR2 reads SNEGSKA (reference sequence). This CDR3 comprises 16 residues. CDR3 in amino acids: CSARVPGQMNTGELFF. In DNA, the CDR3 is TGCAGTGCTAGAGTGCCGGGACAGATGAACACCGGGGAGCTGTTTTTT.

About this clonotype: The conserved phenylalanine or tryptophan is not found at the CDR3 terminus, so this likely reflects a read error. This chain uses TRBV27 with TRBJ2-1; 9 nucleotides align to TRBD1. Near its end, the DNA agrees better with TRBJ2-7, so the J call may be wrong. Germline loops: CDR1 MNHEY, CDR2 SMNVEV (reference sequence). The CDR3 covers 14 residues. CDR3: CASNSRDRAYEQYS. CDR3 coding DNA: TGTGCCAGCAATAGTAGGGACAGGGCGTACGAGCAGTACTCC.